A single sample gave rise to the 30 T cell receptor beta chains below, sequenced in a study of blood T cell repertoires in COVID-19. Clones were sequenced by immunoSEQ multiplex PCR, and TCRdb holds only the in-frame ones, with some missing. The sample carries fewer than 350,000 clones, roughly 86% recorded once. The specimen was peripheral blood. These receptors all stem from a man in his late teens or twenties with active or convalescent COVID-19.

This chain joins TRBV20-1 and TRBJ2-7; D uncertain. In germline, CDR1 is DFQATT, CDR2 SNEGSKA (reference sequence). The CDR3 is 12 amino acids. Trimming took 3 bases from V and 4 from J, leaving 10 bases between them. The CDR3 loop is CSASGILYEQYF. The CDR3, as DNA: TGCAGTGCTAGTGGAATACTATACGAGCAGTACTTC.

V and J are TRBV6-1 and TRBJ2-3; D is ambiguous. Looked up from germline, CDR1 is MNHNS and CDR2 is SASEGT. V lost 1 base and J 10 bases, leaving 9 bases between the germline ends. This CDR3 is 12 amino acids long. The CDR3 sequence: CASSEGSGSQYF. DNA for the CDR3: TGTGCCAGCAGTGAAGGGTCAGGATCGCAGTATTTT.

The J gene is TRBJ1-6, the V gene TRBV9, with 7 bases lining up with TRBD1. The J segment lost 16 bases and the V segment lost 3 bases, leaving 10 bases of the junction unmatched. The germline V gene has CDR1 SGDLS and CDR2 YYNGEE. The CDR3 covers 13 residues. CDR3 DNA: TGTGCCAGCAGCGCAGGGGACAGCCCTATTCTCCACTTT. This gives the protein CASSAGDSPILHF.

CDR3 bases: TGCGCCAGCAGCCAAGATCGGGATCGGACCTCACCTGGAAACACCATATATTTT. It yields the protein CASSQDRDRTSPGNTIYF. The genes are TRBV4-3 and TRBJ1-3; D not resolved. Germline-derived CDR1 and CDR2 are LGHNA and YSLEER. With 0 bases removed from V and 2 bases from J, the gap between germline ends came to 17 bases. The length of the CDR3 is 18 residues.

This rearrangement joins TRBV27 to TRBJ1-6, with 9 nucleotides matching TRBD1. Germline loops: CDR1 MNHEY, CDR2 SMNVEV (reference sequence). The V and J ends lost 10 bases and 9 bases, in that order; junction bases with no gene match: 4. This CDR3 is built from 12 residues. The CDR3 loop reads CATGQGVSPLHF. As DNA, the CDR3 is TGTGCCACGGGACAGGGAGTTTCACCCCTCCACTTT.

The CDR3 protein is CAIRVTGANTGELFF. The CDR3 DNA reads TGTGCCATCAGGGTGACAGGGGCCAACACCGGGGAGCTGTTTTTT. The chain employs TRBV10-3 and TRBJ2-2, with 8 bases aligning to TRBD1. V lost 6 bases, J lost 2 bases, and 5 bases stayed unmatched. Per the germline V gene, CDR1 is ENHRY and CDR2 is SYGVKD. There are 15 residues in the CDR3.

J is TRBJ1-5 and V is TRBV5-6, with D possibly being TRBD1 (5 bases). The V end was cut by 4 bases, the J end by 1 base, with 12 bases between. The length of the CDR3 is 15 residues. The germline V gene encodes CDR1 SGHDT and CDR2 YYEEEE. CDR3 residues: CASSAGGGSNQPQHF. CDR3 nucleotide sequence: TGTGCCAGCAGCGCCGGTGGGGGGAGCAATCAGCCCCAGCATTTT.

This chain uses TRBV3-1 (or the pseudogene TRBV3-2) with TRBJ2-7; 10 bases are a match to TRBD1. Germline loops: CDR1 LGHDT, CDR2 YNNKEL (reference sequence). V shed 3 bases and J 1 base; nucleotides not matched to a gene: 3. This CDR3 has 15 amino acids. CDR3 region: CASSHRDRGSYEQYF. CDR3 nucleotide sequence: TGTGCCAGCAGCCACCGGGACAGGGGTTCCTACGAGCAGTACTTC.

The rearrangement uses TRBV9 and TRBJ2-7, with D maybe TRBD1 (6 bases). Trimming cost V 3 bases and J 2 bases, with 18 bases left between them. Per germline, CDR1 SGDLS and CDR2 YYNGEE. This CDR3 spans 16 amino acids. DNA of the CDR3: TGTGCCAGCAGCGCCACAGGGTCTATAGTTCCCTACGAGCAGTACTTC. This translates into CASSATGSIVPYEQYF.

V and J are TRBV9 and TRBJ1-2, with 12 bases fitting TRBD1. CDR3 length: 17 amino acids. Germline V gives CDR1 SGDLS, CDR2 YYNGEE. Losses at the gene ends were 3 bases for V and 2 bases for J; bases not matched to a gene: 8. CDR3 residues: CASSAGQGAQVNYGYTF. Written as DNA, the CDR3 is TGTGCCAGCAGCGCGGGACAGGGGGCTCAAGTAAACTATGGCTACACCTTC.

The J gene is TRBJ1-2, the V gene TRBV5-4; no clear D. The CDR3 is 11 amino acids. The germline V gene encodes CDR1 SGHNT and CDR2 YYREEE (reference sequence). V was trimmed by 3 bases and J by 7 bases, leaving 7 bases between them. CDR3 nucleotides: TGTGCCAGCAGCTCCCGGAGTGGCTACACCTTC. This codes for CASSSRSGYTF.

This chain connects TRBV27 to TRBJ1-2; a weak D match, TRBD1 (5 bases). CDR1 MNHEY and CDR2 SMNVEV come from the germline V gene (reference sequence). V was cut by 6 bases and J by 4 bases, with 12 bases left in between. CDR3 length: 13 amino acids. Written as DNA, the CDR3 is TGTGCCAGCAGCAACGGGGGTGGCTATGGCTACACCTTC. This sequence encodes CASSNGGGYGYTF.

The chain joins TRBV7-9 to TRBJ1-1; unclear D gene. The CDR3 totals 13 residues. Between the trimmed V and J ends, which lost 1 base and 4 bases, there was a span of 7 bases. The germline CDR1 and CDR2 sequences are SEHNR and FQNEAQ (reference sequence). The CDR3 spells CASSLGEGTEAFF. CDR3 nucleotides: TGTGCCAGCAGCTTAGGGGAGGGCACTGAAGCTTTCTTT. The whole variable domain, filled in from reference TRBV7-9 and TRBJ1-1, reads DTGVSQNPRHKITKRGQNVTFRCDPISEHNRLYWYRQTLGQGPEFLTYFQNEAQLEKSRLLSDRFSAERPKGSFSTLEIQRTEQGDSAMYLCASSLGEGTEAFFGQGTRLTVV.

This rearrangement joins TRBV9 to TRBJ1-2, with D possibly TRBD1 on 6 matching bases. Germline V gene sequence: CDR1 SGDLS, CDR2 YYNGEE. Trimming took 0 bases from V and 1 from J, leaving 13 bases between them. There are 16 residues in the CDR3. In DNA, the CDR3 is TGTGCCAGCAGCGTAGCTAGGACAGACAATAACTATGGCTACACCTTC. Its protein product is CASSVARTDNNYGYTF.

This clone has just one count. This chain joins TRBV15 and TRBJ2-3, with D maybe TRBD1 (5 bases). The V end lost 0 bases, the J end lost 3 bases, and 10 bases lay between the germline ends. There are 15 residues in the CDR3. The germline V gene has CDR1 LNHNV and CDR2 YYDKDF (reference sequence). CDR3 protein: CATSRDQGGTDTQYF. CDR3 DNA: TGTGCCACCAGCAGAGATCAGGGCGGAACAGATACGCAGTATTTT.

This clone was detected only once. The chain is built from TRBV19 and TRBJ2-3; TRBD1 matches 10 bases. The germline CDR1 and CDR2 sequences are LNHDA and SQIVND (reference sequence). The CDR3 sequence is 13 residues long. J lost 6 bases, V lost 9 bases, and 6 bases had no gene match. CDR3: CASRDRGPDTQYF. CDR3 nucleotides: TGTGCCAGCCGGGACAGGGGCCCGGATACGCAGTATTTT.

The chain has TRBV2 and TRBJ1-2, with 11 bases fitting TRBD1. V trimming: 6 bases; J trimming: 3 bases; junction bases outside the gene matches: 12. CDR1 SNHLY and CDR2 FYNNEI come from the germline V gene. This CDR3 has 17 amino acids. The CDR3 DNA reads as TGTGCCAGCAGAAGGGGGACAGGGGGGGCTAGGCACTATGGCTACACCTTC. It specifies CASRRGTGGARHYGYTF.

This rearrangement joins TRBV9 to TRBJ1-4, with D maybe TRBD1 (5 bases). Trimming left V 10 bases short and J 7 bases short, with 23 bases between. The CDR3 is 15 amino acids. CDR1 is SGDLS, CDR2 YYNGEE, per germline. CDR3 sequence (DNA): TGTGCCTCGGGAGGGGTTGACATGAGAAGTGAAAAACTGTTTTTT. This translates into CASGGVDMRSEKLFF.

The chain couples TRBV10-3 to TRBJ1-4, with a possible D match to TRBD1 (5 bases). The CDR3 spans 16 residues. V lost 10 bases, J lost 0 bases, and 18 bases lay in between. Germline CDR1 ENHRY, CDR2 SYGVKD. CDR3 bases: TGTGCCACCTCCCCGGCAGGGCCCACAACTAATGAAAAACTGTTTTTT. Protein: CATSPAGPTTNEKLFF.

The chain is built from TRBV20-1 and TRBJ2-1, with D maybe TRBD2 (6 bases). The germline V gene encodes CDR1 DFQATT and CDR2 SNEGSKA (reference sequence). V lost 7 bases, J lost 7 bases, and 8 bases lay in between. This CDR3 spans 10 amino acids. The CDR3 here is CSGGKNEQFF. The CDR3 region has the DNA TGCAGTGGCGGGAAGAATGAGCAGTTCTTC.

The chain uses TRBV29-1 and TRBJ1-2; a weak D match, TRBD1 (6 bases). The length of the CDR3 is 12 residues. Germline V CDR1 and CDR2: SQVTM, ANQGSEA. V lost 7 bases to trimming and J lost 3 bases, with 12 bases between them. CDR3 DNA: TGCAGCGCCCGGGACACTTACTATGGCTACACCTTC. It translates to CSARDTYYGYTF.

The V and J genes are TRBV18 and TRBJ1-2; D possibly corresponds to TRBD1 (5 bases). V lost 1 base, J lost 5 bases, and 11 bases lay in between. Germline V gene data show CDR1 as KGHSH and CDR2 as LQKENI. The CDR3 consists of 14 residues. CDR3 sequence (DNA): TGTGCCAGCTCACCACAAGCAGGGACTTATGGCTACACCTTC. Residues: CASSPQAGTYGYTF.

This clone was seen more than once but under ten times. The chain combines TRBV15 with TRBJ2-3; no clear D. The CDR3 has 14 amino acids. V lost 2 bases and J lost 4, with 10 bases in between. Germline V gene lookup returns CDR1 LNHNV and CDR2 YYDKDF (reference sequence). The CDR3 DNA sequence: TGTGCCACCAGCAGATTCCCTCCCCCAGATACGCAGTATTTT. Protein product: CATSRFPPPDTQYF.

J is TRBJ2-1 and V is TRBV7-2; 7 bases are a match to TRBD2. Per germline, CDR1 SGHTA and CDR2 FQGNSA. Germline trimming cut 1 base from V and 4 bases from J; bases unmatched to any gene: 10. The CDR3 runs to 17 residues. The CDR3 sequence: CASSLGSVLAAYNEQFF. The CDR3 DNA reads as TGTGCCAGCAGCTTAGGTTCTGTCCTAGCGGCATACAATGAGCAGTTCTTC.

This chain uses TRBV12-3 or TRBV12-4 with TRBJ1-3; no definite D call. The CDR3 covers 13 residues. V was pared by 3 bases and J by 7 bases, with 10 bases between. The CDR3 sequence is CASSFWGANTIYF. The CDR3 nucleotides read TGTGCCAGCAGTTTCTGGGGAGCGAACACCATATATTTT.

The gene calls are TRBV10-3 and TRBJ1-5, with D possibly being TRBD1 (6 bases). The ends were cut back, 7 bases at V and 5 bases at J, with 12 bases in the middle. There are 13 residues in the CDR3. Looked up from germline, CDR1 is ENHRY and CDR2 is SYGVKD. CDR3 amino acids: CAITSGVDQPQHF. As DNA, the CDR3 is TGTGCCATCACTTCAGGGGTTGATCAGCCCCAGCATTTT.

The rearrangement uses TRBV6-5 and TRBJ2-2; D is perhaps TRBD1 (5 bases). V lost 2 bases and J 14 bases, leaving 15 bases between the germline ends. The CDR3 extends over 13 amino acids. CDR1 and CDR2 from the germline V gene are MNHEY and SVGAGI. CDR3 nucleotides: TGTGCCAGCAGTTACAGGGGAATCCTAGAACTGTTTTTT. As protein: CASSYRGILELFF.

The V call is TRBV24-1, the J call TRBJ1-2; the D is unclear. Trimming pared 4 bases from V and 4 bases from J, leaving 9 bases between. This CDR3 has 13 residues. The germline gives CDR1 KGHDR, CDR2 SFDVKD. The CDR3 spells CATSDGGSYGYTF. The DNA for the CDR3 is TGTGCCACCAGTGACGGCGGATCCTATGGCTACACCTTC.

In DNA form, the CDR3 reads TGTGCCAGCAGCCCCGGACTCATGAGCTCTGGAAACACCATATATTTT. Protein: CASSPGLMSSGNTIYF. The chain combines TRBV5-5 with TRBJ1-3, with no clear D. The CDR3 covers 16 residues. Trimming pared 4 bases from V and 0 bases from J, leaving 14 bases between. Germline CDR1 is SGHKS and CDR2 is YYEKEE (reference sequence).

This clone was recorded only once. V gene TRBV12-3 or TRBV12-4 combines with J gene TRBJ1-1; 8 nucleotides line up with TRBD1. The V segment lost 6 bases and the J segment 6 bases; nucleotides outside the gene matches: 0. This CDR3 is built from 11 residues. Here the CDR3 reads CASRDRAEAFF. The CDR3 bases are TGTGCCAGCAGGGACAGGGCTGAAGCTTTCTTT.